This T cell receptor beta chain appears in the sequencing data of a study of identical twins. Of note for this clonotype: The target antigen is unknown.

Notes on the study in general: Conclusions were drawn cross-sectionally by statistical analysis, without following the same donors.

Looked up from germline, CDR1 is SNHLY and CDR2 is FYNNEI. The CDR3 length is 16 residues. V was trimmed by 3 bases and J by 0 bases, leaving 13 bases between them. TCRdb recomputed calls from the 5' RACE reads with MiXCR, one row per CDR3 protein. The data contain around 280,000 distinct CDR3 sequences, under 9% of them singletons. Another study also made use of these data, one on yellow fever vaccine responses in identical twins.

The clonotype comes from a woman under 30 in good health. The V gene is TRBV2, the J gene TRBJ2-3; tentatively, D is TRBD2 (5 bases). The material sequenced was memory (CD45RO+) T cells sorted from blood. CDR3 coding DNA: TGTGCCAGCAGTGAGGGAGCTAATCCTAGCACAGATACGCAGTATTTT. As protein: CASSEGANPSTDTQYF.